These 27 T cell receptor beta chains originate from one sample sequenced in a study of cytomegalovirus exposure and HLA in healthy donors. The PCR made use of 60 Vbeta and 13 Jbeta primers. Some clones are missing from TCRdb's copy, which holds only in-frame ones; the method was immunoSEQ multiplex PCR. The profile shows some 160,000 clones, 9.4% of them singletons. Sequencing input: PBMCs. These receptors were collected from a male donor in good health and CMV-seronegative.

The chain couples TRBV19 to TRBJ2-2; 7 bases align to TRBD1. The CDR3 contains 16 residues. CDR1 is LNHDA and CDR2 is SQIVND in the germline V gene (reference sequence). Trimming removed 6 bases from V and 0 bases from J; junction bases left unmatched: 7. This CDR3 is CASRPGQMTNTGELFF. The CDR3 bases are TGTGCCAGTAGGCCGGGACAGATGACGAACACCGGGGAGCTGTTTTTT. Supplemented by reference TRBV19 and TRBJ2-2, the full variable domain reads DGGITQSPKYLFRKEGQNVTLSCEQNLNHDAMYWYRQDPGQGLRLIYYSQIVNDFQKGDIAEGYSVSREKKESFPLTVTSAQKNPTAFYLCASRPGQMTNTGELFFGEGSRLTVL.

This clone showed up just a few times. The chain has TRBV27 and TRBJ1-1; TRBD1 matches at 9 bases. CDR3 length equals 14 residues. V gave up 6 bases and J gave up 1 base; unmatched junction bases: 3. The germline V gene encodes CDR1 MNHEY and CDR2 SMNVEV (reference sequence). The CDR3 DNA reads TGTGCCAGCAGGCCGGGACAGGGGAACACTGAAGCTTTCTTT. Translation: CASRPGQGNTEAFF.

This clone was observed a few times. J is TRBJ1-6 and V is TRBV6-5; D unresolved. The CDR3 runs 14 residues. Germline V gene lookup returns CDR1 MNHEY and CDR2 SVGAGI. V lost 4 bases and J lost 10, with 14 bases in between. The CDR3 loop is CASSLSRRHSPLHF. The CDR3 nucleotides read TGTGCCAGCAGTTTGAGTAGGCGACACTCACCCCTCCACTTT.

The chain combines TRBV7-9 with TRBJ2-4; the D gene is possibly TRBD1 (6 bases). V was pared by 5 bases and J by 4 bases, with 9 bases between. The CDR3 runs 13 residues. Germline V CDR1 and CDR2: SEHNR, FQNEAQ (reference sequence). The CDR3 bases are TGTGCCAGCAGCCAGGACAGTAAAAACATTCAGTACTTC. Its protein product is CASSQDSKNIQYF.

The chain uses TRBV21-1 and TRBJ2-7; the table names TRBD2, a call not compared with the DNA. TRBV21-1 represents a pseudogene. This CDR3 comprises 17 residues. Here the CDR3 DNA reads TGTGCCAGCAGCAAAGCGCAGAGACTAGCGGGAGAGGGCGAGCAGTACTTC. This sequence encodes CASSKAQRLAGEGEQYF.

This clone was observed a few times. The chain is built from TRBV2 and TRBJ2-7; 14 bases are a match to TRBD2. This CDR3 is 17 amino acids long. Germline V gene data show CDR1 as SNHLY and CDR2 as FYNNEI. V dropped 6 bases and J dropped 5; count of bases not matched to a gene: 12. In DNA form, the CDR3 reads TGTGCCAGCAGGAATGGGACTAGCGGGGGAGTGCGGAACGAGCAGTACTTC. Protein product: CASRNGTSGGVRNEQYF.

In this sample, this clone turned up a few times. For the CDR3, the DNA is TGTGCCAGCTCACGGAGGACGGCCGATAATGAAAAACTGTTTTTT. Its protein is CASSRRTADNEKLFF. J is TRBJ1-4 and V is TRBV18, with D unclear. The CDR3 covers 15 residues. Deletions cut 4 bases from V and 4 bases from J, with 13 bases between. Germline assignment: CDR1 KGHSH and CDR2 LQKENI.

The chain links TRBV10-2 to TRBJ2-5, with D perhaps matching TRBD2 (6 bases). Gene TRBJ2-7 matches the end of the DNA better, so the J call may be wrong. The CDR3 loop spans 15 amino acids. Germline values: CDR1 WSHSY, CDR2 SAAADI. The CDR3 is CASSVDSGSSYEQYF. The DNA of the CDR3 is TGCGCCAGCAGTGTAGATAGCGGTTCCTCCTACGAGCAGTACTTC.

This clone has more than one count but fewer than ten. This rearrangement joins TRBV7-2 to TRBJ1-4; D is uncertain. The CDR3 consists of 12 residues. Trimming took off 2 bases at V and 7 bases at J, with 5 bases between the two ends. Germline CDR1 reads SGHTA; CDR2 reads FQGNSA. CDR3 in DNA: TGTGCCAGCAGCTTAAGCCGTGAAAAACTGTTTTTT. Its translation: CASSLSREKLFF.

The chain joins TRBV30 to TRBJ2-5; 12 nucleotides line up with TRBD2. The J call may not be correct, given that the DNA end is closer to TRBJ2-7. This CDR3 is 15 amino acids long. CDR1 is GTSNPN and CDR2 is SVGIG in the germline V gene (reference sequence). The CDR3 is CAWSVGLAGTYEQYF. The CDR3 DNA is TGTGCCTGGAGTGTTGGACTAGCGGGGACCTACGAGCAGTACTTC.

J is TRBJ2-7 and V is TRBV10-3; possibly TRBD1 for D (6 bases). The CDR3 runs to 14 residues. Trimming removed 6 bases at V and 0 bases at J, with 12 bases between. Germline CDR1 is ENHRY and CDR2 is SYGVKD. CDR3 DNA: TGTGCCATCAGGGCGGACAGTATCTCCTACGAGCAGTACTTC. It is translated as CAIRADSISYEQYF.

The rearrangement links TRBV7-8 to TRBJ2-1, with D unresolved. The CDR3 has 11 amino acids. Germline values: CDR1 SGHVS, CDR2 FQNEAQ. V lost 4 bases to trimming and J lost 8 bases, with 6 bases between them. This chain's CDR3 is CASSSRDEQFF. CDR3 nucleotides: TGTGCCAGCAGCTCGAGAGATGAGCAGTTCTTC.

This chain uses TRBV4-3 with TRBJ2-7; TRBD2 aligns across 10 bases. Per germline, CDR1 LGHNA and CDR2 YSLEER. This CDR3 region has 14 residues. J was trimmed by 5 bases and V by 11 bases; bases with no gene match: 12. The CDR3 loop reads CAPTWASGRNEQYF. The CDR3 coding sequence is TGCGCCCCCACCTGGGCTAGCGGGAGAAACGAGCAGTACTTC.

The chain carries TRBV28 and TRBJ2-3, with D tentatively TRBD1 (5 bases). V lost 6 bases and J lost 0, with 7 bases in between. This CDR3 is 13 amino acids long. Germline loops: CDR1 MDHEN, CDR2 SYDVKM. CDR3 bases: TGTGCCAGCAGGGCAGGGAGCACAGATACGCAGTATTTT. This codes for CASRAGSTDTQYF.

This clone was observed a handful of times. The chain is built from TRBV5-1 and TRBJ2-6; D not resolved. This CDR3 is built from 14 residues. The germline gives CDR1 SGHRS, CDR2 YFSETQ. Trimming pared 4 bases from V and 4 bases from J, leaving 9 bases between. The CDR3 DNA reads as TGCGCCAGCAGCCCCCCGTCGGGGGCCAACGTCCTGACTTTC. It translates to CASSPPSGANVLTF.

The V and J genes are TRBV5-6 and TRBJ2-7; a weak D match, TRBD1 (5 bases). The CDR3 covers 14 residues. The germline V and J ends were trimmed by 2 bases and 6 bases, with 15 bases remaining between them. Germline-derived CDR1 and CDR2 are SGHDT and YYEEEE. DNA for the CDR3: TGTGCCAGCAGCTTTGGGGCTACAATCTCCGAGCAGTACTTC. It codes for CASSFGATISEQYF.

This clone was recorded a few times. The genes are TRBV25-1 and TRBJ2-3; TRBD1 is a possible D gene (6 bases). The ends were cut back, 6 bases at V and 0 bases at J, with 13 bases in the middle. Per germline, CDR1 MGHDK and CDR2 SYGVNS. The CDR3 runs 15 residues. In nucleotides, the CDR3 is TGTGCCAGCAGCCGACCAGGGGCGAGCACAGATACGCAGTATTTT. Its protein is CASSRPGASTDTQYF.

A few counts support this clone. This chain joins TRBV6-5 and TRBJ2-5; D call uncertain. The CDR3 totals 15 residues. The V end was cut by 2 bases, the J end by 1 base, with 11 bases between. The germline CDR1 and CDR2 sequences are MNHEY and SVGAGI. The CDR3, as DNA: TGTGCCAGCAGTTACGCGGCAGTTGCCCAAGAGACCCAGTACTTC. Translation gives CASSYAAVAQETQYF.

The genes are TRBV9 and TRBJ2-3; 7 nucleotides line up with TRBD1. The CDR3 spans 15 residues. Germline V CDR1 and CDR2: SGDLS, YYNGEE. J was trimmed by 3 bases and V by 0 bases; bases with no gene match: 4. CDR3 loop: CASSVAGGLTDTQYF. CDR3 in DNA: TGTGCCAGCAGCGTAGCAGGGGGTTTAACAGATACGCAGTATTTT.

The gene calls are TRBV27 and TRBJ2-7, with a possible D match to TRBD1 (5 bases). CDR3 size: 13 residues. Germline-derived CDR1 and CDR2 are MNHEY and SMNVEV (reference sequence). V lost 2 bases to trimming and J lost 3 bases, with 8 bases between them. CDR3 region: CASSLGRGYEQYF. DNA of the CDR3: TGTGCCAGCAGTTTAGGTAGGGGCTACGAGCAGTACTTC.

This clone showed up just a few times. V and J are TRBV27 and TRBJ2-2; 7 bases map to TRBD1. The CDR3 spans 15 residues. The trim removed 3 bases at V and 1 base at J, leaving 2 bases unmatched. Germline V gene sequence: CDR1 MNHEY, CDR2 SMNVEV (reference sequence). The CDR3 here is CASSFAGGNTGELFF. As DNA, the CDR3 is TGTGCCAGCAGTTTTGCAGGGGGGAACACCGGGGAGCTGTTTTTT.

CDR3 coding DNA: TGTGCCAGCAGGGAGAACGGACTAGCGGGAGTAGGGGCAGATACGCAGTATTTT. Translated, it gives CASRENGLAGVGADTQYF. The V call is TRBV6-4, the J call TRBJ2-3; TRBD2 matches 13 bases. In germline, CDR1 is MRHNA, CDR2 SNTAGT. Losses at the gene ends were 6 bases for V and 4 bases for J; bases not matched to a gene: 13. The CDR3 has 18 residues.

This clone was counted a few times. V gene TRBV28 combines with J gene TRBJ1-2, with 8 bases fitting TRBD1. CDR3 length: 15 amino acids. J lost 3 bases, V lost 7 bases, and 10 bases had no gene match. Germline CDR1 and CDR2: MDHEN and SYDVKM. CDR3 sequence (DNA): TGTGCCAGCATCTCACCGGACAGGGTCCACTATGGCTACACCTTC. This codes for CASISPDRVHYGYTF.

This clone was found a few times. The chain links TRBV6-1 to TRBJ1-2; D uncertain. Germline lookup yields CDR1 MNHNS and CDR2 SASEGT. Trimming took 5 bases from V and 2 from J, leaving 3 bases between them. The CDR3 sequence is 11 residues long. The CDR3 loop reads CASSSNYGYTF. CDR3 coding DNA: TGTGCCAGCAGTTCGAACTATGGCTACACCTTC.

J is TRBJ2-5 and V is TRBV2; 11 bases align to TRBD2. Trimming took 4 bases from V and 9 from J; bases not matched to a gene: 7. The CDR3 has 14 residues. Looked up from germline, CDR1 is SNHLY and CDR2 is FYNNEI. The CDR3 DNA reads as TGTGCCAGCAGTGCTAGCGGGGGGAAAGGGGCCCAGTACTTC. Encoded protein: CASSASGGKGAQYF.

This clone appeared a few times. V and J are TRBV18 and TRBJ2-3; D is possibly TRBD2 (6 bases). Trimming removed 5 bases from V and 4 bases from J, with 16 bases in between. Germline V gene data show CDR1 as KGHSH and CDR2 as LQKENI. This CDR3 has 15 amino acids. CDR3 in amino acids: CASSAGPLRADTQYF. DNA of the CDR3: TGTGCCAGCTCAGCGGGACCGCTGAGGGCAGATACGCAGTATTTT. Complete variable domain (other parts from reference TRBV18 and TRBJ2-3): NAGVMQNPRHLVRRRGQEARLRCSPMKGHSHVYWYRQLPEEGLKFMVYLQKENIIDESGMPKERFSAEFPKEGPSILRIQQVVRGDSAAYFCASSAGPLRADTQYFGPGTRLTVL.

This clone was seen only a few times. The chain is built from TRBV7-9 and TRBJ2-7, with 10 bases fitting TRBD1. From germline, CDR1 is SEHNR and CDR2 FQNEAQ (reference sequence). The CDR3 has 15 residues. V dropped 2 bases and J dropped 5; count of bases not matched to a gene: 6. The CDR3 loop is CASSLRQGAVDEQYF. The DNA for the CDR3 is TGTGCCAGCAGCTTAAGACAGGGGGCTGTGGACGAGCAGTACTTC.